One and the same sample provided the 3 T cell receptor beta chains below, sequenced in a study of identical twins. TCRdb reprocessed the 5' RACE reads with MiXCR, giving one entry per CDR3 protein. The data show about 1.7 million distinct CDR3 sequences, 25% to 35% seen once. Sequenced material: cord blood. These receptors originate from a newborn girl in good health.

This clonotype was seen at least ten times. This rearrangement joins TRBV20-1 to TRBJ2-1, with a possible D match to TRBD2 (5 bases). The germline V gene encodes CDR1 DFQATT and CDR2 SNEGSKA (reference sequence). CDR3 length: 12 amino acids. Trimming left V 3 bases short and J 4 bases short, with 7 bases between. DNA of the CDR3: TGCAGTGCTAGGGAGCGGTACAATGAGCAGTTCTTC. Translating it yields CSARERYNEQFF.

The gene calls are TRBV25-1 and TRBJ2-1, with 10 bases lining up with TRBD2. TRBJ2-7 matches the DNA end more closely, so the J call is doubtful. This CDR3 spans 14 amino acids. CDR1 is MGHDK and CDR2 is SYGVNS in the germline V gene. The CDR3 coding sequence is TGTGCGAGACCTAGCGGGAGCGCCTACAATGAGCAGTACTTC. This translates into CARPSGSAYNEQYF.

The chain combines TRBV20-1 with TRBJ2-7; TRBD1 might be the D (5 bases). The CDR3 is made up of 14 amino acids. Trimming shortened V by 3 bases and J by 2 bases, and 14 bases separated the two germline ends. Looked up from germline, CDR1 is DFQATT and CDR2 is SNEGSKA (reference sequence). The CDR3 sequence is CSARPGAGPYEQYF. DNA of the CDR3: TGCAGTGCTAGGCCTGGGGCTGGCCCCTACGAGCAGTACTTC.